This is a list of T cell receptor beta chains from one sample in a study of cytomegalovirus exposure and HLA in healthy donors. Some clones are missing from TCRdb's copy, which holds only in-frame ones; the method was immunoSEQ multiplex PCR. The repertoire consists of about 110,000 clones, with around three quarters occurring once and the leading ten covering around 6.4%. Sequenced material: PBMCs. The source of these receptors is a woman between 45 and 65 years old in good health and CMV-seropositive. Both conserved end residues are part of each CDR3. A D gene is named only where the DNA matches it firmly.

v_call: TRBV4-1; j_call: TRBJ2-7; d_call: TRBD2; cdr3_aa: CASSQVTSEFYEQYF; cdr3_nt: TGCGCCAGCAGCCAAGTGACTAGCGAGTTCTACGAGCAGTACTTC
v_call: TRBV4-2; j_call: TRBJ2-7; d_call: -; cdr3_aa: CASSQEELQGYEQYF; cdr3_nt: TGTGCCAGCAGCCAAGAGGAACTACAGGGCTACGAGCAGTACTTC
v_call: TRBV30; j_call: TRBJ2-7; d_call: -; cdr3_aa: CAWSVGGYEQYF; cdr3_nt: TGTGCCTGGAGTGTCGGGGGCTACGAGCAGTACTTC
v_call: TRBV5-1; j_call: TRBJ1-1; d_call: TRBD1; cdr3_aa: CASLEGTGAGTEAFF; cdr3_nt: TGCGCCAGCCTCGAAGGGACAGGGGCTGGCACTGAAGCTTTCTTT
v_call: TRBV4-3; j_call: TRBJ1-1; d_call: TRBD1; cdr3_aa: CASSQDFAGGNTEAFF; cdr3_nt: TGCGCCAGCAGCCAAGATTTTGCAGGGGGAAACACTGAAGCTTTCTTT
v_call: TRBV4-3; j_call: TRBJ1-2; d_call: TRBD1; cdr3_aa: CASSHLTGENGYGYTF; cdr3_nt: TGCGCCAGCAGCCACCTGACAGGGGAGAATGGCTATGGCTACACCTTC
v_call: TRBV30; j_call: TRBJ2-7; d_call: -; cdr3_aa: CAWSGGRIREQYF; cdr3_nt: TGTGCCTGGAGTGGGGGGCGTATCCGCGAGCAGTACTTC
v_call: TRBV4-2; j_call: TRBJ1-1; d_call: -; cdr3_aa: CASSQDPGTKNTEAFF; cdr3_nt: TGTGCCAGCAGCCAAGATCCCGGGACAAAGAACACTGAAGCTTTCTTT
v_call: TRBV25-1; j_call: TRBJ1-6; d_call: -; cdr3_aa: CASSRQGNNSPLHF; cdr3_nt: TGTGCCAGCAGTCGCCAGGGAAACAATTCACCCCTCCACTTT
v_call: TRBV21-1; j_call: TRBJ2-7; d_call: -; cdr3_aa: CASSKPRGQGVGYEQYF; cdr3_nt: TGTGCCAGCAGCAAACCGAGGGGACAGGGGGTAGGATACGAGCAGTACTTC